This T cell receptor (beta chain) was sequenced during a study of patients and donors after allogeneic stem cell transplantation. A single record per CDR3 protein comes from TCRdb applying MiXCR to the RT-PCR reads. This table has 800,000 to 1,000,000 distinct CDR3 sequences, under 20% appearing once. The table lists this clonotype with many counts. Trimming took off 1 base at V and 0 bases at J, with 6 bases between the two ends. Germline V lookup: CDR1 MGHRA, CDR2 YSYEKL. CDR3 length: 14 residues. What was sequenced was blood, either unsorted or a sorted T cell fraction (not recorded which). This TCR was recovered from a human donor who was either an allogeneic HSCT recipient or a stem cell or donor lymphocyte infusion donor (not recorded which). It is not recorded whose cells these are; they may come from a transplant donor. V usage is TRBV4-1 and J usage is TRBJ2-5, with no clear D. The CDR3 sequence is CASSQAVDQETQYF. The DNA of the CDR3 is TGCGCCAGCAGCCAAGCAGTAGACCAAGAGACCCAGTACTTC.